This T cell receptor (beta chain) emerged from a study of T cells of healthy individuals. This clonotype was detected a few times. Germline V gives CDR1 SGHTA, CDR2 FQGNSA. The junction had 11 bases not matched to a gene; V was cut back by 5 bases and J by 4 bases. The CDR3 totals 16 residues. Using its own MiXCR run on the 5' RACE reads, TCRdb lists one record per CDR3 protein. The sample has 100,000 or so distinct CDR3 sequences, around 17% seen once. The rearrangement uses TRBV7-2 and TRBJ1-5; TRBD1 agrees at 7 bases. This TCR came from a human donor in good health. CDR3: CASSRATSRGNQPQHF. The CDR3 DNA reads TGTGCCAGCAGCCGCGCGACAAGCAGGGGGAATCAGCCCCAGCATTTT.